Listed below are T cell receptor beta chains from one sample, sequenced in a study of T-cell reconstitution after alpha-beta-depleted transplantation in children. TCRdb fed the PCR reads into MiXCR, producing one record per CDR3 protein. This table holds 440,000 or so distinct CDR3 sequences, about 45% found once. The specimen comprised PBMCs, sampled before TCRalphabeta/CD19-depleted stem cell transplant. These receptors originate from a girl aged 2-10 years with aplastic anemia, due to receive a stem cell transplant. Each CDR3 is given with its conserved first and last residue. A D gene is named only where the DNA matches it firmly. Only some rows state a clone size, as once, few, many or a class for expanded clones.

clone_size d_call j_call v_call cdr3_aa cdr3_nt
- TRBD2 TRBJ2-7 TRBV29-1 CSVLALPGTSGLYEQYF TGCAGCGTCCTCGCTCTACCGGGGACTAGCGGGCTTTACGAGCAGTACTTC
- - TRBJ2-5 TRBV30 CAWSVGEMETQYF TGTGCCTGGAGTGTTGGTGAAATGGAGACCCAGTACTTC
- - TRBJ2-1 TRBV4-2 CASSQGEAGKAFF TGTGCCAGCAGCCAAGGGGAGGCGGGGAAGGCGTTCTTC
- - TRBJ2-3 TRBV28 CASSLLGLRADTQYF TGTGCCAGCAGTTTATTGGGCCTGAGGGCAGATACGCAGTATTTT
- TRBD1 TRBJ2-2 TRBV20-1 CSARASWDRNTGELFF TGCAGTGCTAGAGCCTCTTGGGACAGGAACACCGGGGAGCTGTTTTTT
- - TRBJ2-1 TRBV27 CASSLRQVQGNEQFF TGTGCCAGCAGTCTCCGACAGGTTCAAGGCAATGAGCAGTTCTTC
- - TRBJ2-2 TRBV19 CASSIKGLTGELFF TGTGCCAGTAGTATCAAGGGCCTCACCGGGGAGCTGTTTTTT
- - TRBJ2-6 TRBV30 CVGVSANVLTF TGTGTTGGGGTCTCGGCCAACGTCCTGACTTTC
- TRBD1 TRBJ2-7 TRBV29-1 CSVNGGGQGAYEQYF TGCAGCGTTAACGGGGGTGGGCAGGGGGCGTACGAGCAGTACTTC
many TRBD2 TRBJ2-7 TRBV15 CATSRGRGSGRAISYEQYF TGTGCCACCAGCAGAGGTAGAGGTAGCGGGAGGGCCATCTCCTACGAGCAGTACTTC
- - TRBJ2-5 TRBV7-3 CASSLTNQETQYF TGTGCCAGCAGCTTGACTAATCAAGAGACCCAGTACTTC
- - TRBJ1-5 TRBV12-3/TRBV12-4 CASSPDGLRNQPQHF TGTGCCAGCAGTCCGGACGGATTAAGGAATCAGCCCCAGCATTTT
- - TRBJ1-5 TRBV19 CASKGRGEVVQSNQPQHF TGTGCCAGTAAGGGGCGCGGGGAAGTCGTGCAGAGCAATCAGCCCCAGCATTTT
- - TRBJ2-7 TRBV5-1 CATKNGRVDEQYF TGCGCCACCAAGAACGGCAGGGTGGACGAGCAGTACTTC
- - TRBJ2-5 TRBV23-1 CASSQSGPLETQYF TGCGCCAGCAGTCAATCGGGGCCTTTGGAGACCCAGTACTTC
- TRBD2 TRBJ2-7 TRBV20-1 CSWEGVGEQYF TGCAGTTGGGAGGGCGTCGGCGAGCAGTACTTC
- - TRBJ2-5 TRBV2 CASSEEVGGAQETQYF TGTGCCAGCAGTGAAGAGGTAGGAGGGGCCCAAGAGACCCAGTACTTC
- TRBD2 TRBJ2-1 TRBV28 CASSLPASGSGEQFF TGTGCCAGCAGTTTACCGGCTAGCGGGAGTGGGGAGCAGTTCTTC
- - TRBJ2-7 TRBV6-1 CASRLGTGSSYEQYF TGTGCCAGCAGACTTGGGACGGGGAGCTCCTACGAGCAGTACTTC
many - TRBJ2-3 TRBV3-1 CASSQDPGWEQYF TGTGCCAGCAGCCAAGATCCCGGCTGGGAGCAGTATTTT
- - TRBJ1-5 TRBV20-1 CSATPLPDQPQHF TGCAGTGCTACTCCCCTTCCAGATCAGCCCCAGCATTTT
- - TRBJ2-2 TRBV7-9 CASSLAQANTGELFF TGTGCCAGCAGCTTAGCGCAGGCTAACACCGGGGAGCTGTTTTTT
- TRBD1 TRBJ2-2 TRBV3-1 CASSLRTGWAGELFF TGTGCCAGCAGCCTTCGGACAGGCTGGGCCGGGGAGCTGTTTTTT